The 23 T cell receptor beta chains presented below share a single source sample, sequenced in a study of early T cells in non-severe SARS-CoV-2 infection (dated by TCRdb to the early 2020s). To prepare the library, 5' RACE was applied. Instrument on record: NextSeq 500. Using fastp at Q25 and MiXCR, TCRdb reprocessed the public reads and kept productive beta chains. Records with the same CDR3 protein are collapsed into one entry carrying the most frequent genes and DNA. Present in this sample are under 25,000 distinct CDR3 sequences, roughly 4.3% of which were seen just once. About 7% of the sample comes from the top ten. Sequencing input: whole blood. The source is an adult who was a healthcare worker with PCR-confirmed SARS-CoV-2 infection or an uninfected control (not recorded which).

This clonotype has ten or more counts. CDR3 protein: CASSYSRGAYGYTF. Written as DNA, the CDR3 is TGTGCCAGCAGTTACTCTAGGGGGGCCTATGGCTACACCTTC. The chain couples TRBV6-6 to TRBJ1-2; D might be TRBD1 (6 bases). The germline V gene has CDR1 MNHNY and CDR2 SVGAGI (reference sequence). The CDR3 is 14 residues long. Trimming shortened V by 0 bases and J by 4 bases, and 9 bases separated the two germline ends.

By share of the sample, this clonotype is medium-sized. The rearrangement uses TRBV27 and TRBJ1-1, with TRBD1 identical over 7 bases. Germline lookup yields CDR1 MNHEY and CDR2 SMNVEV (reference sequence). The CDR3 totals 11 residues. V was clipped by 6 bases and J by 6 bases; unmatched bases: 1. CDR3 amino acids: CASSTGAEAFF. The CDR3 DNA reads as TGTGCCAGCAGCACAGGGGCTGAAGCTTTCTTT.

This clonotype has at least ten counts. The V gene is TRBV4-3, the J gene TRBJ2-1; 7 bases fit TRBD1. There are 13 residues in the CDR3. Germline V lookup: CDR1 LGHNA, CDR2 YSLEER. Trimming cost V 2 bases and J 8 bases; bases outside gene matches: 3. CDR3 sequence reads: CASSQKTGHEQFF. In nucleotides, the CDR3 is TGCGCCAGCAGCCAAAAGACAGGGCATGAGCAGTTCTTC.

This clonotype was counted many times. This CDR3 is CASTRRGEQETQYF. As DNA, the CDR3 is TGTGCCAGCACCCGGCGGGGGGAACAAGAGACCCAGTACTTC. The V call is TRBV6-5, the J call TRBJ2-5; TRBD2 agrees at 8 bases. This CDR3 is 14 amino acids long. Germline-derived CDR1 and CDR2 are MNHEY and SVGAGI. Trimming took 7 bases from V and 2 from J; bases not matched to a gene: 6.

This clonotype was counted ten times or more. This chain links TRBV6-6 with TRBJ1-2; D not certain. This CDR3 has 13 residues. V was trimmed by 3 bases and J by 1 base, leaving 6 bases between them. CDR1 and CDR2 from the germline V gene are MNHNY and SVGAGI (reference sequence). The CDR3 nucleotides are TGTGCCAGCAGTTATCAGAGTAACTATGGCTACACCTTC. Protein sequence: CASSYQSNYGYTF.

This clonotype came up many times. This sequence joins TRBV28 and TRBJ2-7, with D unclear. This CDR3 contains 12 residues. The germline CDR1 and CDR2 sequences are MDHEN and SYDVKM. V lost 6 bases to trimming and J lost 2 bases, with 8 bases between them. DNA of the CDR3: TGTGCCAGCAGGGAAAGCCCCTACGAGCAGTACTTC. It specifies CASRESPYEQYF. Together with reference TRBV28 and TRBJ2-7, the CDR3 gives the full variable domain: DVKVTQSSRYLVKRTGEKVFLECVQDMDHENMFWYRQDPGLGLRLIYFSYDVKMKEKGDIPEGYSVSREKKERFSLILESASTNQTSMYLCASRESPYEQYFGPGTRLTVT.

A few counts support this clonotype. This chain connects TRBV20-1 to TRBJ2-2; 10 bases agree with TRBD2. The CDR3 is 16 amino acids. CDR1 DFQATT and CDR2 SNEGSKA come from the germline V gene (reference sequence). V lost 5 bases to trimming and J lost 4 bases; unmatched junction nucleotides: 10. The CDR3 nucleotides are TGCAGTGCTCCTCGAGCTAGCGGGGGACGCACCGGGGAGCTGTTTTTT. Translating it yields CSAPRASGGRTGELFF.

This clonotype was counted at least ten times. This chain links TRBV10-2 with TRBJ1-2, with no clear D. CDR1 and CDR2 from the germline V gene are WSHSY and SAAADI. The CDR3 covers 12 residues. Trimming removed 4 bases at V and 0 bases at J, with 3 bases between. The CDR3: CASSGANYGYTF. CDR3 nucleotide sequence: TGCGCCAGCAGTGGAGCTAACTATGGCTACACCTTC.

This chain connects TRBV4-2 to TRBJ2-2; 8 bases line up with TRBD1. The CDR3 loop spans 18 amino acids. V lost 1 base to trimming and J lost 0 bases; unmatched junction nucleotides: 7. The germline gives CDR1 LGHNA, CDR2 YNFKEQ. The CDR3 nucleotides read TGTGCCAGCAGCCAAGGGGACAGGTTGACAACGAACACCGGGGAGCTGTTTTTT. Its translation is CASSQGDRLTTNTGELFF.

This rearrangement joins TRBV6-5 to TRBJ1-2; D gene uncertain. CDR3 length: 12 amino acids. Per germline, CDR1 MNHEY and CDR2 SVGAGI. V was trimmed by 1 base and J by 5 bases, leaving 5 bases between them. The DNA for the CDR3 is TGTGCCAGCAGTTACTTAGGGTATGGCTACACCTTC. This codes for CASSYLGYGYTF.

Details on this clonotype: A much more abundant neighbour one base away suggests this may be a read error. The V gene is TRBV5-4, the J gene TRBJ2-5, with a tentative D call TRBD1 (5 bases). V gave up 4 bases and J gave up 5 bases, with 18 bases separating them. Germline CDR1 and CDR2: SGHNT and YYREEE (reference sequence). The CDR3 loop spans 15 amino acids. In DNA form, the CDR3 reads TGTGCCAGCAGCCTGGACAAGGGGATGGGGGAGACCCAGTACTTC. It is translated as CASSLDKGMGETQYF.

This clonotype came up many times. This chain uses TRBV10-3 with TRBJ2-1; D possibly corresponds to TRBD2 (5 bases). Germline V lookup: CDR1 ENHRY, CDR2 SYGVKD. V lost 1 base to trimming and J lost 8 bases, with 12 bases between them. CDR3 length: 14 residues. The CDR3 protein is CAISEWAGRDEQFF. The DNA of the CDR3 is TGTGCCATCAGTGAGTGGGCGGGTAGGGATGAGCAGTTCTTC.

This clonotype occurred many times. The V gene is TRBV3-1, the J gene TRBJ2-7; 8 bases match TRBD2. The CDR3 has 14 residues. The V segment lost 3 bases and the J segment 5 bases; nucleotides outside the gene matches: 6. Germline V gives CDR1 LGHDT, CDR2 YNNKEL (reference sequence). The CDR3 DNA sequence: TGTGCCAGCAGCCAGACTAGCGTTAGTCACGAGCAGTACTTC. Its protein is CASSQTSVSHEQYF.

This clonotype was found many times. The V and J genes are TRBV20-1 and TRBJ2-1; a weak D match, TRBD2 (6 bases). V lost 6 bases and J lost 4, with 13 bases in between. Germline V gene data show CDR1 as DFQATT and CDR2 as SNEGSKA (reference sequence). This CDR3 has 13 amino acids. For the CDR3, the DNA is TGCAGTGCGGTGGTGGGGGGTTACAATGAGCAGTTCTTC. This codes for CSAVVGGYNEQFF.

About this clonotype itself: A read error may be the cause here, since a much bigger clone is one base away. This sequence joins TRBV5-4 and TRBJ1-6; 10 nucleotides align to TRBD1. V lost 4 bases to trimming and J lost 11 bases; unmatched junction nucleotides: 6. Germline loops: CDR1 SGHNT, CDR2 YYREEE (reference sequence). CDR3 length: 14 amino acids. For the CDR3, the DNA is TGTGCCAGCAGCCTCCGGGACAGGGGTCCACCCCTCCACTTT. This sequence encodes CASSLRDRGPPLHF. Combining the CDR3 with reference TRBV5-4 and TRBJ1-6 gives the whole variable domain ETGVTQSPTHLIKTRGQQVTLRCSSQSGHNTVSWYQQALGQGPQFIFQYYREEENGRGNFPPRFSGLQFPNYSSELNVNALELDDSALYLCASSLRDRGPPLHFGNGTRLTVT.

This clonotype was counted between two and nine times. This rearrangement joins TRBV14 to TRBJ2-3; D might be TRBD1 (5 bases). V lost 2 bases to trimming and J lost 8 bases, with 14 bases between them. The CDR3 runs to 14 residues. Per germline, CDR1 SGHDN and CDR2 FVKESK. The CDR3 region has the DNA TGTGCCAGCAGCCAACAGGGCATAGTCGGTACGCAGTATTTT. It is translated as CASSQQGIVGTQYF.

This clonotype showed up many times. V gene TRBV20-1 combines with J gene TRBJ2-5; TRBD1 or TRBD2 may be the D gene (5 bases each). Germline-derived CDR1 and CDR2 are DFQATT and SNEGSKA (reference sequence). With 6 bases removed from V and 3 bases from J, the gap between germline ends came to 14 bases. CDR3 length equals 13 residues. The CDR3 is CSASGTRKETQYF. The CDR3 bases are TGCAGTGCATCCGGGACCCGCAAAGAGACCCAGTACTTC.

In its sample, this clonotype was seen many times. The chain links TRBV5-4 to TRBJ1-4, with D possibly TRBD1 on 6 matching bases. Germline V CDR1 and CDR2: SGHNT, YYREEE (reference sequence). V was shortened by 4 bases and J by 6 bases, with 13 bases between the two germline ends. The CDR3 runs to 14 residues. The CDR3 DNA reads as TGTGCCAGCAGCGAAGGGGGTTTGGATGAAAAACTGTTTTTT. Residues: CASSEGGLDEKLFF.

This clonotype was observed at least ten times. The CDR3 DNA reads as TGCAGTGCAAAGACTAGTCGAGCTAACACAGATACGCAGTATTTT. Translating it yields CSAKTSRANTDTQYF. V gene TRBV20-1 combines with J gene TRBJ2-3; the D gene is possibly TRBD2 (6 bases). The germline V gene has CDR1 DFQATT and CDR2 SNEGSKA (reference sequence). Trimming took off 6 bases at V and 2 bases at J, with 18 bases between the two ends. The CDR3 totals 15 residues.

This clonotype ranks as medium-sized. This sequence joins TRBV20-1 and TRBJ1-3; D not certain. CDR3 size: 11 residues. Germline CDR1 is DFQATT and CDR2 is SNEGSKA (reference sequence). Deletions cut 0 bases from V and 4 bases from J, with 1 base between. CDR3 in amino acids: CSAREGNTIYF. The CDR3 DNA sequence: TGCAGTGCTAGAGAAGGAAACACCATATATTTT.

This clonotype appeared many times. V usage is TRBV7-2 and J usage is TRBJ1-5; D is undetermined. CDR3 length: 15 amino acids. With 4 bases removed from V and 0 bases from J, the gap between germline ends came to 10 bases. Germline V lookup: CDR1 SGHTA, CDR2 FQGNSA. The CDR3 region is CASSWRSYSNQPQHF. CDR3 in DNA: TGTGCCAGCAGCTGGCGGTCGTATAGCAATCAGCCCCAGCATTTT.

This clonotype occurred many times. The chain couples TRBV15 to TRBJ2-7; either TRBD1 or TRBD2 may fit D (5 bases each). Germline loops: CDR1 LNHNV, CDR2 YYDKDF (reference sequence). V was trimmed by 5 bases and J by 2 bases, leaving 13 bases between them. CDR3 length: 14 amino acids. CDR3 bases: TGTGCCACCAGCGCCCGGGACGGAGCCTACGAGCAGTACTTC. It specifies CATSARDGAYEQYF.

This clonotype was seen more than once but under ten times. The chain carries TRBV29-1 and TRBJ2-1; 9 bases fit TRBD2. V dropped 3 bases and J dropped 9; count of bases not matched to a gene: 12. This CDR3 has 15 residues. Germline CDR1 and CDR2: SQVTM and ANQGSEA. The CDR3 DNA follows: TGCAGCGTTGATGCGGGGACCGGGACTAGCAGTGAGCAGTTCTTC. Translated, it gives CSVDAGTGTSSEQFF.